The source of this TCR beta chain is a study of T cells in Graves' hyperthyroidism and ophthalmopathy. General study points: Most clonotypes that expanded in the thyroid above 0.001 also showed up in blood.

TCR beta CDR3 sequences were amplified from RNA transcripts. Initially, a first-round RT-PCR of the TCR CDR3 employed the HTBI primer set. TCRdb independently ran MiXCR on the multiplex PCR reads; one entry per CDR3 protein. This table holds hundreds of thousands of distinct CDR3 sequences, about 15% found once. The V end lost 5 bases, the J end lost 5 bases, and 19 bases lay between the germline ends. This CDR3 comprises 16 residues. CDR1 is SGHAT, CDR2 FQNNGV, per germline. Stable hyperthyroidism: no ophthalmopathy progression over 18 months of follow-up. This clonotype was counted at least ten times. What it binds is not known.

V and J are TRBV11-2 and TRBJ1-5, with D tentatively TRBD1 (6 bases). Sequences were obtained from blood. The receptor was isolated from a woman aged 18 to 35 with Graves' hyperthyroidism. This CDR3 reads CASSAIQGFRHQPQHF. The DNA for the CDR3 is TGTGCCAGCAGCGCCATACAGGGTTTTCGGCATCAGCCCCAGCATTTT.